This T cell receptor beta chain was observed in a study of shared clonotypes between healthy human individuals. Study-level points and caveats: Against clonotypes common to all four donors, non-shared ones had lower generation probabilities.

Germline V lookup: CDR1 MNHEY, CDR2 SMNVEV (reference sequence). Trimming took off 6 bases at V and 1 base at J, with 13 bases between the two ends. The length of the CDR3 is 14 residues. To note about this clone: Its antigen is currently unknown. This specimen includes other DNA sequences encoding the same CDR3.

Naive CD8 cells lacked CD45RO and underwent positive selection for CCR7, leaving out terminally differentiated effector memory CD45RA+ cells. Sequencing was performed with immunoSEQ multiplex PCR; in TCRdb, only in-frame clones are kept and a portion is missing. The sample holds about 2.2 million clones; roughly 91% are singletons and the top ten take 1.5% to 2%. The V call is TRBV27, the J call TRBJ2-7; tentatively, D is TRBD1 or TRBD2 (6 bases each). The sequence derives from a man younger than 30 in good health. Some clones in this sample may be carry-over from other donors' samples. The sequencing input was naive CD8+ T cells from PBMCs. The CDR3 sequence is CASSPRGRSYEQYF. The DNA of the CDR3 is TGTGCCAGCAGCCCTAGGGGGAGGTCCTACGAGCAGTACTTC.